Presented here are 8 T cell receptor beta chains from one specimen sequenced in a study of beta chain features in type 1 diabetes. These TCRs are of unknown antigen specificity. Study-level findings and limits: Type 1 diabetes patients had TCRB CDR3s that were shorter (moderately but significantly so) in all four CD4+ subsets.

The study reverse transcribed the entire isolated RNA, so it sequenced expressed TCRB transcripts. Sequenced by immunoSEQ multiplex PCR; TCRdb stores in-frame clones only, minus some. This sample has some 700,000 clones, with around an eighth found just once. The sample taken for sequencing was naive CD4+ T cells from blood. These receptors originate from a man aged 18 to 30 with type 1 diabetes.

The rearrangement links TRBV9 to TRBJ2-1; D gene ambiguous. V lost 0 bases, J lost 3 bases, and 19 bases lay in between. Germline CDR1 is SGDLS and CDR2 is YYNGEE. This CDR3 spans 18 amino acids. Here the CDR3 DNA reads TGTGCCAGCAGCGTAGACACGACGCCGGGCAGAATCTACAATGAGCAGTTCTTC. Amino acids: CASSVDTTPGRIYNEQFF.

The CDR3 reads CATGQSNTGELFF. Written as DNA, the CDR3 is TGTGCCACGGGACAGTCGAACACCGGGGAGCTGTTTTTT. The chain employs TRBV19 and TRBJ2-2; 7 bases line up with TRBD1. This CDR3 is 13 amino acids long. The J segment lost 0 bases and the V segment lost 10 bases, leaving 2 bases of the junction unmatched. The germline V gene encodes CDR1 LNHDA and CDR2 SQIVND (reference sequence).

V usage is TRBV7-9 and J usage is TRBJ2-7; TRBD1 aligns across 11 bases. The CDR3 runs to 16 residues. V was clipped by 4 bases and J by 4 bases; unmatched bases: 9. The germline V gene encodes CDR1 SEHNR and CDR2 FQNEAQ (reference sequence). CDR3 sequence (DNA): TGTGCCAGCAGCTCGATGGGGACAGGGGGTTCTTACGAGCAGTACTTC. Translated, it gives CASSSMGTGGSYEQYF.

This clone was picked up a small number of times. The rearrangement uses TRBV7-2 and TRBJ1-2; 7 bases align to TRBD1. The CDR3 has 13 amino acids. The ends lost 3 bases at V and 7 bases at J; junction bases unmatched: 5. CDR1 SGHTA and CDR2 FQGNSA come from the germline V gene. The CDR3: CASSFSRDSGYTF. In DNA form, the CDR3 reads TGTGCCAGCAGCTTTTCCAGGGACAGTGGCTACACCTTC.

The table lists this clone with a few counts. The genes are TRBV29-1 and TRBJ1-5; possibly TRBD1 for D (6 bases). V was shortened by 7 bases and J by 6 bases, with 13 bases between the two germline ends. The CDR3 consists of 12 residues. CDR1 and CDR2 (germline): SQVTM, ANQGSEA. The CDR3 DNA is TGCAGCGCCGGGGGGGGCGGTCAGCCCCAGCATTTT. It translates to CSAGGGGQPQHF.

The rearrangement uses TRBV4-2 and TRBJ2-3; TRBD2 matches at 15 bases. The CDR3 totals 19 residues. The V segment lost 2 bases and the J segment 1 base; nucleotides outside the gene matches: 7. Germline CDR1 LGHNA, CDR2 YNFKEQ. The CDR3: CASSQNPGLAGGRTDTQYF. CDR3 nucleotide sequence: TGTGCCAGCAGCCAAAACCCGGGACTAGCGGGGGGCCGCACAGATACGCAGTATTTT.

In this sample, this clone turned up a few times. CDR3 DNA: TGCAGCGTTCTCTCCGGGACAGGGCACAATGAGCAGTTCTTC. Amino acid sequence: CSVLSGTGHNEQFF. The J gene is TRBJ2-1, the V gene TRBV29-1, with 9 bases that match TRBD1. The CDR3 consists of 14 residues. Per the germline V gene, CDR1 is SQVTM and CDR2 is ANQGSEA. Germline trimming cut 5 bases from V and 5 bases from J; bases unmatched to any gene: 7.

This clone was counted between two and nine times. The gene calls are TRBV7-9 and TRBJ2-2; 8 bases agree with TRBD1. Germline CDR1 reads SEHNR; CDR2 reads FQNEAQ (reference sequence). With V trimmed by 4 bases and J by 6 bases, 1 base remained unmatched. This CDR3 contains 13 residues. Here the CDR3 reads CASSSQGAGELFF. CDR3 DNA sequence: TGTGCCAGCAGCTCACAGGGGGCCGGGGAGCTGTTTTTT.